Presented here are 11 T cell receptor beta chains from one specimen sequenced in a study of cytomegalovirus exposure and HLA in healthy donors. The PCR contained 60 Vbeta and 13 Jbeta primers. The data were produced by immunoSEQ multiplex PCR, yet TCRdb's version contains in-frame clones alone and is incomplete. The table has 200,000 or so clones, approximately 88% seen once. Material: PBMCs. All receptors come from a boy between 10 and 17 years old in good health and CMV-seronegative.

This CDR3 is CSADGGSTDTQYF. The CDR3 nucleotides are TGCAGCGCGGACGGGGGTAGCACAGATACGCAGTATTTT. The chain joins TRBV29-1 to TRBJ2-3; possible D gene TRBD2, 6 bases. Germline loops: CDR1 SQVTM, CDR2 ANQGSEA. V shed 7 bases and J shed 0 bases, with 11 bases lying between them. There are 13 residues in the CDR3.

This sequence joins TRBV9 and TRBJ1-1, with a weak D call TRBD1 (5 bases). Per the germline V gene, CDR1 is SGDLS and CDR2 is YYNGEE. Trimming took off 3 bases at V and 1 base at J, with 16 bases between the two ends. The CDR3 runs to 16 residues. CDR3 nucleotide sequence: TGTGCCAGCAGCGAGGGGAAGACAAGAGAGAACACTGAAGCTTTCTTT. Translated, it gives CASSEGKTRENTEAFF. The entire variable domain, with the rest obtained from reference TRBV9 and TRBJ1-1, is as follows: DSGVTQTPKHLITATGQRVTLRCSPRSGDLSVYWYQQSLDQGLQFLIQYYNGEERAKGNILERFSAQQFPDLHSELNLSSLELGDSALYFCASSEGKTRENTEAFFGQGTRLTVV.

The chain links TRBV30 to TRBJ2-7, with 8 bases that match TRBD2. The ends lost 3 bases at V and 3 bases at J; junction bases unmatched: 13. The CDR3 loop spans 16 amino acids. Germline lookup yields CDR1 GTSNPN and CDR2 SVGIG (reference sequence). The CDR3 here is CAWRDLRRGVIYEQYF. DNA of the CDR3: TGTGCCTGGAGGGACCTTCGGCGGGGGGTCATCTACGAGCAGTACTTC.

The CDR3 spells CATASGVEQYF. Written as DNA, the CDR3 is TGTGCCACCGCCTCGGGGGTCGAGCAGTACTTC. This chain joins TRBV30 and TRBJ2-7, with TRBD2 as a possible D gene (6 bases). Germline lookup yields CDR1 GTSNPN and CDR2 SVGIG (reference sequence). This CDR3 is 11 amino acids long. V lost 8 bases and J 6 bases, leaving 14 bases between the germline ends.

The table lists this clone with a count of one. CDR3 sequence reads: CASSTTGTALDQKLFF. Here the CDR3 DNA reads TGTGCCAGCAGCACGACCGGGACAGCCCTCGACCAAAAACTGTTTTTT. The rearrangement joins TRBV9 to TRBJ1-4, with TRBD1 matching 7 bases. Trimming at V came to 4 bases and at J to 9 bases, leaving 15 bases not matched to a gene. Germline CDR1 SGDLS, CDR2 YYNGEE. CDR3 size: 16 residues.

V and J are TRBV29-1 and TRBJ1-1; D is unclear. CDR1 is SQVTM, CDR2 ANQGSEA, per germline. The CDR3 has 14 amino acids. V lost 7 bases and J lost 1, with 16 bases in between. The DNA for the CDR3 is TGCAGCGGCTGGGAGGGTGTTGGGAACACTGAAGCTTTCTTT. Its protein is CSGWEGVGNTEAFF.

This chain connects TRBV6-1 to TRBJ1-5; TRBD1 agrees at 7 bases. After removal of 6 bases from V and 3 bases from J, the junction contained 5 bases not matched to a gene. Germline lookup yields CDR1 MNHNS and CDR2 SASEGT. The length of the CDR3 is 14 residues. Written as DNA, the CDR3 is TGTGCCAGCAGAGACAGGGTCGACAATCAGCCCCAGCATTTT. Its protein product is CASRDRVDNQPQHF.

The gene calls are TRBV27 and TRBJ1-2, with 10 bases identical to TRBD1. Germline CDR1 MNHEY, CDR2 SMNVEV (reference sequence). V lost 6 bases and J lost 6; bases outside the gene matches: 16. There are 17 residues in the CDR3. The CDR3 DNA sequence: TGTGCCAGCAGCCGGTTTCCGGGACAGGGGATTTCAGATGGCTACACCTTC. Protein sequence: CASSRFPGQGISDGYTF.

The chain has TRBV10-1 and TRBJ2-2; 8 nucleotides align to TRBD1. V shed 6 bases, J shed 5 bases, and the junction held 8 bases outside the gene matches. The CDR3 runs to 15 residues. Germline V gene lookup returns CDR1 WNHNN and CDR2 SYGVQD (reference sequence). The CDR3 spells CASSQDRGGTGELFF. The CDR3 DNA is TGCGCCAGCAGCCAAGACAGGGGTGGGACCGGGGAGCTGTTTTTT.

CDR3: CASSPQGARITEAFF. The CDR3 nucleotides are TGTGCCAGCAGCCCCCAGGGGGCGCGAATCACTGAAGCTTTCTTT. The chain couples TRBV7-2 to TRBJ1-1; 8 nucleotides line up with TRBD1. V lost 5 bases and J lost 4; bases outside the gene matches: 9. The CDR3 runs 15 residues. Per germline, CDR1 SGHTA and CDR2 FQGNSA.

This clone turned up a few times. This chain links TRBV6-1 with TRBJ2-3; 15 bases map to TRBD2. CDR3 length: 15 residues. The V segment lost 4 bases and the J segment 4 bases; nucleotides outside the gene matches: 0. Germline V gene lookup returns CDR1 MNHNS and CDR2 SASEGT. The CDR3 protein is CASSGTSGGADTQYF. In DNA form, the CDR3 reads TGTGCCAGCAGTGGGACTAGCGGGGGGGCAGATACGCAGTATTTT.